The clone carrying this T cell receptor beta chain was seen repeatedly, ten times or more. The data stem from a study of T cells in Graves' hyperthyroidism and ophthalmopathy. Per germline, CDR1 DFQATT and CDR2 SNEGSKA (reference sequence). With 6 bases removed from V and 2 bases from J, the gap between germline ends came to 7 bases. CDR3 length: 11 residues. TCR beta CDR3 region amplification was performed from RNA transcripts. HTBI primers were used for first-round RT-PCR of the TCR CDR3. Via MiXCR, TCRdb re-called the multiplex PCR reads, giving one row per CDR3 protein. Altogether roughly 180,000 distinct CDR3 sequences are present, about 17% being singletons, with the ten largest covering under 35%.

The TCR comes from a woman aged 50 to 65 with Graves' hyperthyroidism. What was sequenced was blood. The chain combines TRBV20-1 with TRBJ1-2; D not resolved. The CDR3 DNA is TGCAGTGCGTATGAGAACTATGGCTACACCTTC. Protein: CSAYENYGYTF.